The clone carrying this TCR beta chain came up a few times. Antigen: not known. At one end, the junction sequence differs from germline, possibly due to a read error. The sample originates from a study of post-analysis software for immune sequencing data. Study results and caveats: About five TRBV segments, including TRBV5-6, TRBV5-1 and TRBV20-1, were more frequent in patients than controls. Among multiple sclerosis patients, normalized Chao1 diversity was significantly below that of controls.

Sequencing libraries made from TCR beta cDNA carried unique molecular identifiers. Yield was approximately 500,000 cDNA molecules from roughly 0.93 to 9.6 million T cells. TCRdb re-derived calls from the PCR reads in MiXCR, one entry per CDR3 protein. The table records 750,000 to 950,000 distinct CDR3 sequences, approximately 44% of them present only once. CDR1 SGHRS and CDR2 YFSETQ come from the germline V gene. CDR3 length: 13 amino acids. This sequence joins TRBV5-1 and TRBJ2-1; possible D gene TRBD2, 6 bases. Sequencing used blood. The sequence was obtained from a girl under 18 with multiple sclerosis. CDR3 DNA sequence: TGTGCCAGCAGCCTGGGGGGTGGGGATGAGCAGTTCTTC. It codes for CASSLGGGDEQFF.